The following is a T cell receptor (beta chain) sequence with its context. The germline V and J ends were trimmed by 0 bases and 1 base, with 10 bases remaining between them. Looked up from germline, CDR1 is SGHTA and CDR2 is FQGNSA. The CDR3 is made up of 16 amino acids. This sample is part of a study of shared clonotypes between healthy human individuals. Sequenced by immunoSEQ multiplex PCR; TCRdb stores in-frame clones only, minus some. The table includes approximately 2,000,000 clones, around 90% detected once. The origin of this receptor is a man younger than 30 in good health. Some clones in this sample may be carry-over from other donors' samples. Sequenced sample: naive CD4+ T cells from PBMCs. Subset specified: CD45RA+ positively selected. J is TRBJ2-4 and V is TRBV7-2; D might be TRBD2 (6 bases). Here the CDR3 reads CASSLAGGRAKNIQYF. In nucleotides, the CDR3 is TGTGCCAGCAGCTTAGCGGGGGGACGGGCCAAAAACATTCAGTACTTC.